This T cell receptor beta chain was observed in a study of T cells in women clearing cervical HPV infection. In the case of this clone: The read stops 3 residues short of the end of the CDR3; the missing end is completed from the germline J gene.

Some clones are missing from TCRdb's copy, which holds only in-frame ones; the method was immunoSEQ multiplex PCR. This listing includes 15,000 or so clones. The CDR3 loop spans 16 amino acids. Germline values: CDR1 SGHRS, CDR2 YFSETQ. With 0 bases clipped from V and 9 bases from J, the junction kept 9 bases outside the gene matches. The sequence derives from a woman aged 18-70 years with a cervical HPV16 infection that either progressed to CIN3+ or cleared (not recorded which). Input material: blood buffy coat. The chain couples TRBV5-1 to TRBJ1-6, with 7 bases lining up with TRBD1. CDR3 loop: CASSLEERGPGSPLHF. The sequenced part of the CDR3 DNA is TGCGCCAGCAGCTTGGAAGAAAGGGGGCCGGGTTCACCC.